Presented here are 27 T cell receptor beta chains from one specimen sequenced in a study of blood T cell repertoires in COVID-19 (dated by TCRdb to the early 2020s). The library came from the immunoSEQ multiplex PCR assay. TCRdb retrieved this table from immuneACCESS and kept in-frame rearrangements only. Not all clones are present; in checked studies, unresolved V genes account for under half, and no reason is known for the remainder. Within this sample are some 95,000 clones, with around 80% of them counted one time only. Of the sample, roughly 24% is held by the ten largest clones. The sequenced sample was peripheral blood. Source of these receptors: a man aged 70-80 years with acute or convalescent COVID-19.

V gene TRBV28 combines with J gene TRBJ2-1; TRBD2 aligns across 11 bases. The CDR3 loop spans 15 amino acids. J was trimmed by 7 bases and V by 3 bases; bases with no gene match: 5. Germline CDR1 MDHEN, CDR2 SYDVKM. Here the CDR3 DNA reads TGTGCCAGCAGTTTGATAGCGGGAGGGGGGAATGAGCAGTTCTTC. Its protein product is CASSLIAGGGNEQFF.

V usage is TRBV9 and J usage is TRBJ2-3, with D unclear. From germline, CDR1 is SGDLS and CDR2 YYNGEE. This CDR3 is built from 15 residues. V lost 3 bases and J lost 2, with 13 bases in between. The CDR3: CASSDVPRPTDTQYF. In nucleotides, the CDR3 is TGTGCCAGCAGCGACGTCCCCAGGCCCACAGATACGCAGTATTTT.

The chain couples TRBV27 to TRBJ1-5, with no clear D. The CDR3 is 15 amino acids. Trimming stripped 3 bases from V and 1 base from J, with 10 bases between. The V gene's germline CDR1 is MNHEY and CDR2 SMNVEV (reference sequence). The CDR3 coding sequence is TGTGCCAGCAGTTTGAGGCTTGGCAGCAATCAGCCCCAGCATTTT. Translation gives CASSLRLGSNQPQHF.

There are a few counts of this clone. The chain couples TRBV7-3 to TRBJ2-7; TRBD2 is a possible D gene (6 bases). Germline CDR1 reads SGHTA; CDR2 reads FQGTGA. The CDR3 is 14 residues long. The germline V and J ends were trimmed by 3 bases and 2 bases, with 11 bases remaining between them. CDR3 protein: CASSLGGTAYEQYF. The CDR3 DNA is TGTGCCAGCAGCTTGGGGGGTACCGCCTACGAGCAGTACTTC. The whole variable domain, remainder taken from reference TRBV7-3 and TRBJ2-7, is GAGVSQTPSNKVTEKGKYVELRCDPISGHTALYWYRQSLGQGPEFLIYFQGTGAADDSGLPNDRFFAVRPEGSVSTLKIQRTERGDSAVYLCASSLGGTAYEQYFGPGTRLTVT.

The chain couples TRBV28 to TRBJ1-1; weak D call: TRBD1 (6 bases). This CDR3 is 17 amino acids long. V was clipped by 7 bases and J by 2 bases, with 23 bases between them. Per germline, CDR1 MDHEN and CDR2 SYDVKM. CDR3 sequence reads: CASNQDRQDRGNTEAFF. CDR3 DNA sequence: TGTGCCAGCAACCAAGACAGGCAGGACCGCGGAAACACTGAAGCTTTCTTT.

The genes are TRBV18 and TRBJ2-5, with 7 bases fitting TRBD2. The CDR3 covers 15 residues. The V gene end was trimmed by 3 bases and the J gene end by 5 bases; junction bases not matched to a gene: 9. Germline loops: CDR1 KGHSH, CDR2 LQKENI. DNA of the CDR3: TGTGCCAGCTCACCGTCTAACGGGAGGCGGGAGACCCAGTACTTC. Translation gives CASSPSNGRRETQYF.

The CDR3 coding sequence is TGTGCCAGCAGCCAAGAACGGGACAGGGATGAAAAACTGTTTTTT. Translation: CASSQERDRDEKLFF. The gene calls are TRBV3-1 (or the pseudogene TRBV3-2) and TRBJ1-4; 9 bases are shared with TRBD1. The CDR3 has 15 residues. Germline loops: CDR1 LGHDT, CDR2 YNNKEL (reference sequence). Trimming took 0 bases from V and 6 from J; bases not matched to a gene: 2.

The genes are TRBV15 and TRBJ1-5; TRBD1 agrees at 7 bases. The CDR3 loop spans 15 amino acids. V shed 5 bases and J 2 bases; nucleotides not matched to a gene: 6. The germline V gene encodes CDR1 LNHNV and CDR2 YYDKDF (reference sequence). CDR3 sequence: CATSGGQPGNQPQHF. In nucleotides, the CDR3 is TGTGCCACCAGCGGGGGACAGCCCGGCAATCAGCCCCAGCATTTT.

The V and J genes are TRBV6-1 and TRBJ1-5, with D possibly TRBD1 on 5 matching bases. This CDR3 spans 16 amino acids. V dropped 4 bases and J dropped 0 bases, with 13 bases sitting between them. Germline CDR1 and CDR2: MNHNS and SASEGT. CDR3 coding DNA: TGTGCCAGCAGTGTGGCAGGGTTTTATAGCAATCAGCCCCAGCATTTT. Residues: CASSVAGFYSNQPQHF.

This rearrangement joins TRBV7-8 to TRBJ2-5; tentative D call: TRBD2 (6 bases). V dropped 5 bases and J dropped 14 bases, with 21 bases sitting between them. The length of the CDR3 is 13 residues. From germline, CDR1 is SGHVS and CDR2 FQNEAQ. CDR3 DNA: TGTGCCAGCAGCCCTGACTCCCTAGCGTTTCCATACTTC. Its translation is CASSPDSLAFPYF.

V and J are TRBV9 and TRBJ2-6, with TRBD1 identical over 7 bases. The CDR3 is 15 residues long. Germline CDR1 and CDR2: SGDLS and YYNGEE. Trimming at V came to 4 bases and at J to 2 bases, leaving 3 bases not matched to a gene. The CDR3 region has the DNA TGTGCCAGCAGCCCCCAGGGGGCTGGGGCCAACGTCCTGACTTTC. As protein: CASSPQGAGANVLTF.

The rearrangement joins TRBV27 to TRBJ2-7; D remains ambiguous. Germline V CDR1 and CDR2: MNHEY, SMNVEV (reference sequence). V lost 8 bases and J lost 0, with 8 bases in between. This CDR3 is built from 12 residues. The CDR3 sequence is CASFSSSYEQYF. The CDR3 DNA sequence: TGTGCCAGCTTTTCCAGCTCCTACGAGCAGTACTTC.

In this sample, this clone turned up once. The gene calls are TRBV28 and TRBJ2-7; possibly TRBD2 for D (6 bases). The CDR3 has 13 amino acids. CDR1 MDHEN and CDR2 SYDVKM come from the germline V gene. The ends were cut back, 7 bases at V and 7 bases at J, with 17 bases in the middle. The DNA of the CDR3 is TGTGCCAGCATGGAGGGAGTAGGTGGGGAGCAGTACTTC. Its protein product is CASMEGVGGEQYF.

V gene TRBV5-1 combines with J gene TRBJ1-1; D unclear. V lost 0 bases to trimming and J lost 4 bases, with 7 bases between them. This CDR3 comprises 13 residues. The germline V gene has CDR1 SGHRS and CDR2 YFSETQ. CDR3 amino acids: CASSLGATTEAFF. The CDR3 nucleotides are TGCGCCAGCAGCTTGGGGGCCACCACTGAAGCTTTCTTT.

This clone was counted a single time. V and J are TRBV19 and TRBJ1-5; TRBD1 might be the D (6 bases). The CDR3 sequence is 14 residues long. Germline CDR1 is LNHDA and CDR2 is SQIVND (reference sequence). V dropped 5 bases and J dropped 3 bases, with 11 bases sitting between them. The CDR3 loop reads CASSSRDTNQPQHF. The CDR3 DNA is TGTGCCAGTAGTTCTCGGGACACCAATCAGCCCCAGCATTTT.

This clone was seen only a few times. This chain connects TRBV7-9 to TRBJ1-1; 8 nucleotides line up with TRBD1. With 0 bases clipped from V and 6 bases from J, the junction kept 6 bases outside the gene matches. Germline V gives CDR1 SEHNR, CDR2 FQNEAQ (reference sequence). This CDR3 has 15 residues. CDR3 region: CASSLAQGAFPEAFF. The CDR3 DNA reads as TGTGCCAGCAGCTTAGCGCAGGGGGCTTTTCCTGAAGCTTTCTTT. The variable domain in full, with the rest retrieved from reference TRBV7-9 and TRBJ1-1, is DTGVSQNPRHKITKRGQNVTFRCDPISEHNRLYWYRQTLGQGPEFLTYFQNEAQLEKSRLLSDRFSAERPKGSFSTLEIQRTEQGDSAMYLCASSLAQGAFPEAFFGQGTRLTVV.

CDR3 sequence (DNA): TGCGGCTGGGAACTAGCGGGAGGCTTCAATGAGCAGTTCTTC. Its protein is CGWELAGGFNEQFF. The J gene is TRBJ2-1, the V gene TRBV29-1, with 12 bases identical to TRBD2. The CDR3 is 14 residues long. CDR1 SQVTM and CDR2 ANQGSEA come from the germline V gene.

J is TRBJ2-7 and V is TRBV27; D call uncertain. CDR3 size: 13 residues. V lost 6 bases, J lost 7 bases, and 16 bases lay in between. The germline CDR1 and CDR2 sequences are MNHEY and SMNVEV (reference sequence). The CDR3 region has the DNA TGTGCCAGCAGCTTCACAGATCCTTGGGAGCAGTACTTC. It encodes CASSFTDPWEQYF.

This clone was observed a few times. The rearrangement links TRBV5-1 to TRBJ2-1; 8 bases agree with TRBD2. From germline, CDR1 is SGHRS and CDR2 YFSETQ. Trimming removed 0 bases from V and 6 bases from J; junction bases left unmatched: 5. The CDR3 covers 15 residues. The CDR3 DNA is TGCGCCAGCAGCTTGGAACTAGCGGATACCAATGAGCAGTTCTTC. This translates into CASSLELADTNEQFF.

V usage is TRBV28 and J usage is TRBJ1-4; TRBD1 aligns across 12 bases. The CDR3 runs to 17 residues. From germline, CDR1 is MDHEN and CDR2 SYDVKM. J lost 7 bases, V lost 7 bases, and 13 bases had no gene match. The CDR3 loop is CASIHPGTGGGGEKLFF. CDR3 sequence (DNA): TGTGCCAGCATTCACCCCGGGACAGGGGGCGGGGGTGAAAAACTGTTTTTT.

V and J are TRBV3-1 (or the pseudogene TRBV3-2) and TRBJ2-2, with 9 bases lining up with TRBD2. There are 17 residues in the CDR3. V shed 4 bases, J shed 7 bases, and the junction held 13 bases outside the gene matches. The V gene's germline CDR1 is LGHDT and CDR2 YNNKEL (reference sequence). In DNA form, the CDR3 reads TGTGCCAGCAGCCTACCCGTGGCGGGAGGGCCCGTCGGGGAGCTGTTTTTT. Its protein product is CASSLPVAGGPVGELFF.

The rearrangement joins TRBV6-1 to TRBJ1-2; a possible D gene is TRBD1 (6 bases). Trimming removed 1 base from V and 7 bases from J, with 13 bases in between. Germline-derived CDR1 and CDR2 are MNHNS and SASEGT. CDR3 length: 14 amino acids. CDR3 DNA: TGTGCCAGCAGTGAAGGCCAGGGGTGGGGTGGCTACACCTTC. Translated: CASSEGQGWGGYTF.

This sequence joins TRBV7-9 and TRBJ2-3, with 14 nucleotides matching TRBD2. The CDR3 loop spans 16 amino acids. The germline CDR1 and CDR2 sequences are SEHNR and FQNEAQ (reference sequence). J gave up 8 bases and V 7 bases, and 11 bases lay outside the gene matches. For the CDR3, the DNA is TGTGCCAGCACCTCCGGGACTAGCGGGAGCGTAGGTACGCAGTATTTT. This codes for CASTSGTSGSVGTQYF.

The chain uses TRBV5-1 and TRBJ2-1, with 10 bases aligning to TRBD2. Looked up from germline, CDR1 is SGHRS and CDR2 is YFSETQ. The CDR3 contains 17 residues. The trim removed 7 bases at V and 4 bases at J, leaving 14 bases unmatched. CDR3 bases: TGCGCCAGCTCCCTGGGTAGGTGGACTAGCGGATACAATGAGCAGTTCTTC. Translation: CASSLGRWTSGYNEQFF.

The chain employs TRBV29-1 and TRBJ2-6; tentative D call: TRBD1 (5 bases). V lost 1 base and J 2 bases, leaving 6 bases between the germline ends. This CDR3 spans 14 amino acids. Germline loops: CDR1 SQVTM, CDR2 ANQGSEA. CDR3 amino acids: CSVEADTGANVLTF. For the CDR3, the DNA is TGCAGCGTTGAAGCGGACACTGGGGCCAACGTCCTGACTTTC.

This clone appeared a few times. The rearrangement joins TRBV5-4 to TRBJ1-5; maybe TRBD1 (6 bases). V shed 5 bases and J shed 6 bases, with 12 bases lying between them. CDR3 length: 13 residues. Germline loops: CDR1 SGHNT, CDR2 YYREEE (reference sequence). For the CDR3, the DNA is TGTGCCAGCAGTACAGGGTTGAGTCAGCCCCAGCATTTT. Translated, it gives CASSTGLSQPQHF.

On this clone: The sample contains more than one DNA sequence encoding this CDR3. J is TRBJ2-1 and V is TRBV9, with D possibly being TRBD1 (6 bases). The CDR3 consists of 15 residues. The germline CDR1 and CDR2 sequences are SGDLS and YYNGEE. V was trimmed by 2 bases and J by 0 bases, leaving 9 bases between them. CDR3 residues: CASSVEGGSYNEQFF. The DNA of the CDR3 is TGTGCCAGCAGCGTCGAAGGGGGCTCCTACAATGAGCAGTTCTTC.